This passage covers 31 T cell receptor beta chains from one sample sequenced in a study of T cells in Graves' hyperthyroidism and ophthalmopathy (dated by TCRdb to the late 2010s). The library was generated by multiplex PCR. Reads for this sample came from an Illumina HiSeq 2000. The TCR beta CDR3 regions were amplified from RNA transcripts. For the first round of RT-PCR on the TCR CDR3, the HTBI primer set was used together with the Qiagen OneStep RT-PCR kit. In-frame beta chains were kept once TCRdb had trimmed the public reads at Q25 with fastp and called clones with MiXCR. Each CDR3 protein appears once, grouped with its most common genes and DNA. Counted in this sample were around 700,000 distinct CDR3 sequences; roughly 32% of them appeared once. Of the sample, around 29% is held by the ten largest clones. What was sequenced was blood. These receptors were collected from a middle-aged woman with Graves' hyperthyroidism.

The V and J genes are TRBV27 and TRBJ2-1, with D maybe TRBD2 (6 bases). Trimming took 7 bases from V and 5 from J, leaving 15 bases between them. This CDR3 has 14 residues. Germline lookup yields CDR1 MNHEY and CDR2 SMNVEV (reference sequence). The CDR3 loop is CASTLTGLNNEQFF. The DNA of the CDR3 is TGTGCCAGCACCTTAACGGGACTTAACAATGAGCAGTTCTTC.

This clonotype was detected ten times or more. The DNA for the CDR3 is TGTGCCAGCAGTCCCCGCAGGGACTCTTCCCACGAGCAGTACTTC. Translating gives CASSPRRDSSHEQYF. The chain has TRBV7-9 and TRBJ2-7; D is possibly TRBD2 (6 bases). The germline gives CDR1 SEHNR, CDR2 FQNEAQ (reference sequence). The CDR3 totals 15 residues. V was trimmed by 6 bases and J by 5 bases, leaving 20 bases between them.

This clonotype was seen many times. CDR3 sequence (DNA): TGTGCCAGCAGCACCGGACTGCCCTCTGGAAACACCATATATTTT. Translating it yields CASSTGLPSGNTIYF. The chain carries TRBV5-4 and TRBJ1-3, with D unresolved. Germline V CDR1 and CDR2: SGHNT, YYREEE (reference sequence). This CDR3 has 15 amino acids. The germline V and J ends were trimmed by 4 bases and 0 bases, with 11 bases remaining between them.

For this clonotype: The junction shows a germline mismatch at one end, possibly a read error. This chain joins TRBV6-5 and TRBJ2-2; no firm D call. Per the germline V gene, CDR1 is MNHEY and CDR2 is SVGAGI. This CDR3 has 16 amino acids. CDR3 loop: CAISYSHRPNTGELFF. As DNA, the CDR3 is TGTGCCATCAGTTACTCGCATAGGCCGAACACCGGGGAGCTGTTTTTT.

The chain carries TRBV7-8 and TRBJ1-1; 7 bases agree with TRBD1. The CDR3 length is 15 residues. The J segment lost 1 base and the V segment lost 7 bases, leaving 9 bases of the junction unmatched. Per the germline V gene, CDR1 is SGHVS and CDR2 is FQNEAQ. DNA of the CDR3: TGTGCCAGCACCCCCCAGGGGGGGGCGAACACTGAAGCTTTCTTT. Encoded protein: CASTPQGGANTEAFF.

This clonotype showed up many times. A junction end diverges from the germline sequence, so it may reflect a read error. J is TRBJ2-7 and V is TRBV5-1; perhaps TRBD2 as D (6 bases). In germline, CDR1 is SGHRS, CDR2 YFSETQ. CDR3 length equals 12 residues. The CDR3 spells CASSSGVYEQYF. DNA for the CDR3: TGTGCCAGCAGCTCGGGGGTATACGAGCAGTACTTC. Together with reference TRBV5-1 and TRBJ2-7, the CDR3 gives the full variable domain: KAGVTQTPRYLIKTRGQQVTLSCSPISGHRSVSWYQQTPGQGLQFLFEYFSETQRNKGNFPGRFSGRQFSNSRSEMNVSTLELGDSALYLCASSSGVYEQYFGPGTRLTVT.

The rearrangement uses TRBV7-9 and TRBJ1-6; a weak D match, TRBD1 (5 bases). CDR3 length: 14 residues. The V gene lost 2 bases and the J gene lost 15 bases, with 17 bases spanning the gap. Per germline, CDR1 SEHNR and CDR2 FQNEAQ (reference sequence). Here the CDR3 reads CASSLSGAERGLHF. The CDR3 nucleotides read TGTGCCAGCAGCTTATCCGGGGCGGAGCGCGGCCTCCACTTT.

With regard to this clonotype: A much larger clone differs from this one at a single base, so this may be a read error. The genes are TRBV5-3 and TRBJ1-2; TRBD1 matches 8 bases. TRBV5-3 is placed among ORFs of uncertain function. This CDR3 contains 18 residues. V dropped 8 bases and J dropped 1; count of bases not matched to a gene: 19. The chain's CDR3 is CASGRGWTGTRLNYGYTF. DNA of the CDR3: TGTGCCAGCGGCCGGGGATGGACAGGGACTCGCCTTAACTATGGCTACACCTTC.

This clonotype was seen ten or more times. This chain links TRBV12-3 or TRBV12-4 with TRBJ1-2, with 9 bases that match TRBD1. The CDR3 has 14 amino acids. The V segment lost 6 bases and the J segment 6 bases; nucleotides outside the gene matches: 8. In nucleotides, the CDR3 is TGTGCCAGCAGCCCACAGGGGGCAAGGAATGGCTACACCTTC. The encoded protein is CASSPQGARNGYTF.

This clonotype was observed at least ten times. The rearrangement uses TRBV2 and TRBJ1-3; 7 positions agree with TRBD1. The CDR3 is made up of 17 amino acids. Germline CDR1 and CDR2: SNHLY and FYNNEI. Germline trimming cut 6 bases from V and 0 bases from J; bases unmatched to any gene: 11. CDR3 loop: CASRRQGSVFSGNTIYF. CDR3 nucleotide sequence: TGTGCCAGCAGAAGACAGGGCTCCGTCTTCTCTGGAAACACCATATATTTT.

This clonotype is a singleton in its sample. This chain uses TRBV4-3 with TRBJ1-3; possible D gene TRBD1, 6 bases. Deletions cut 4 bases from V and 3 bases from J, with 19 bases between. The CDR3 contains 17 residues. Germline CDR1 and CDR2: LGHNA and YSLEER. The CDR3 sequence: CASSLLGHSVIGNTIYF. In DNA, the CDR3 is TGCGCCAGCAGCCTCCTGGGACACAGCGTTATTGGAAACACCATATATTTT.

The chain employs TRBV6-1 and TRBJ1-5; maybe TRBD1 (6 bases). The ends were cut back, 6 bases at V and 6 bases at J, with 24 bases in the middle. Germline loops: CDR1 MNHNS, CDR2 SASEGT. The CDR3 runs to 17 residues. CDR3 protein: CASRKHRDTTHGQPQHF. CDR3 DNA: TGTGCCAGCAGAAAACATAGGGACACCACCCATGGTCAGCCCCAGCATTTT.

This clonotype was found many times. The rearrangement links TRBV5-8 to TRBJ1-2, with D maybe TRBD1 (5 bases). V lost 4 bases and J lost 8, with 15 bases in between. The germline gives CDR1 SGHTS, CDR2 YDEGEE. This CDR3 has 13 residues. CDR3 residues: CASSMGRTTGYTF. DNA for the CDR3: TGTGCCAGCAGCATGGGGCGGACTACAGGCTACACCTTC.

The genes are TRBV10-3 and TRBJ2-1, with D unclear. The CDR3 loop spans 15 amino acids. The germline V gene encodes CDR1 ENHRY and CDR2 SYGVKD. The ends were cut back, 8 bases at V and 9 bases at J, with 23 bases in the middle. Here the CDR3 DNA reads TGTGCCATCGCCGACTTCCTCATTGGCAATAGTGAGCAGTTCTTC. Its translation: CAIADFLIGNSEQFF.

The V gene is TRBV5-4, the J gene TRBJ1-5; 7 nucleotides line up with TRBD1. CDR3 length: 15 residues. CDR1 is SGHNT, CDR2 YYREEE, per germline (reference sequence). V shed 0 bases, J shed 6 bases, and the junction held 6 bases outside the gene matches. The CDR3 nucleotides read TGTGCCAGCAGCTTGGATGGACAGGAAGGTCAGCCCCAGCATTTT. This translates into CASSLDGQEGQPQHF.

This chain connects TRBV10-3 to TRBJ1-1, with TRBD1 matching 11 bases. CDR3 length equals 16 residues. J gave up 3 bases and V 2 bases, and 5 bases lay outside the gene matches. Germline V lookup: CDR1 ENHRY, CDR2 SYGVKD. The CDR3: CAISEKVDRGHTEAFF. The CDR3 region has the DNA TGTGCCATCAGTGAGAAAGTGGACAGGGGGCACACTGAAGCTTTCTTT.

The chain is built from TRBV15 and TRBJ1-2; D remains ambiguous. Germline CDR1 is LNHNV and CDR2 is YYDKDF (reference sequence). The CDR3 sequence is 13 residues long. Trimming took off 3 bases at V and 6 bases at J, with 11 bases between the two ends. CDR3 protein: CATSSKGADGYTF. In nucleotides, the CDR3 is TGTGCCACCAGCAGTAAGGGAGCGGATGGCTACACCTTC.

As concerns this clonotype: One end of the junction does not line up with germline, which may come from a read error. The chain joins TRBV9 to TRBJ1-2, with D perhaps matching TRBD1 (5 bases). This CDR3 has 14 residues. Per the germline V gene, CDR1 is SGDLS and CDR2 is YYNGEE. Here the CDR3 DNA reads TGTGCCTGCAGCCCCGGGACTGTGGTCTATGGCTACACCTTC. Translating gives CACSPGTVVYGYTF.

This clonotype is a singleton in its sample. The chain uses TRBV7-9 and TRBJ2-7; 10 bases are shared with TRBD1. CDR1 and CDR2 (germline): SEHNR, FQNEAQ (reference sequence). This CDR3 has 16 residues. Losses at the gene ends were 5 bases for V and 5 bases for J; bases not matched to a gene: 12. The CDR3 DNA follows: TGTGCCAGCAGCCCAGCCGGGACAGGGGTCAACGACGAGCAGTACTTC. Translated: CASSPAGTGVNDEQYF.

Comment on this clonotype: A clone one base away is much larger, so this may be a read error. The gene calls are TRBV7-9 and TRBJ1-1; no definite D call. The CDR3 extends over 16 amino acids. Germline assignment: CDR1 SEHNR and CDR2 FQNEAQ (reference sequence). Trimming cost V 5 bases and J 4 bases, with 20 bases left between them. CDR3 protein: CASSPPILKVGTEAFF. The CDR3 DNA sequence: TGTGCCAGCAGCCCCCCTATCCTAAAGGTCGGCACTGAAGCTTTCTTT.

This clonotype was seen many times. In DNA, the CDR3 is TGCGCCAGCAGCCCAGGACAATTCAACACTGAAGCTTTCTTT. Amino acids: CASSPGQFNTEAFF. V is TRBV5-1 and J is TRBJ1-1; D is possibly TRBD1 (5 bases). The CDR3 is 14 amino acids. V was cut by 4 bases and J by 2 bases, with 12 bases left in between. Germline lookup yields CDR1 SGHRS and CDR2 YFSETQ.

The rearrangement uses TRBV19 and TRBJ2-7; the D gene is possibly TRBD2 (6 bases). V lost 3 bases and J 2 bases, leaving 14 bases between the germline ends. Looked up from germline, CDR1 is LNHDA and CDR2 is SQIVND (reference sequence). The CDR3 has 15 amino acids. The CDR3 bases are TGTGCCAGTAGTATCGGTGGCGGGGAGACCTACGAGCAGTACTTC. Its protein is CASSIGGGETYEQYF.

This clonotype appeared many times. This chain links TRBV15 with TRBJ1-2, with TRBD1 matching 8 bases. Per germline, CDR1 LNHNV and CDR2 YYDKDF (reference sequence). This CDR3 has 16 amino acids. Trimming cost V 5 bases and J 4 bases; bases outside gene matches: 12. The CDR3 is CATSEESTGVGYGYTF. The CDR3 nucleotides read TGTGCCACCAGCGAAGAGTCGACAGGGGTAGGCTATGGCTACACCTTC.

The sample holds a few counts of this clonotype. This chain joins TRBV7-6 and TRBJ1-1; D is undetermined. This CDR3 is 18 amino acids long. With 2 bases removed from V and 0 bases from J, the gap between germline ends came to 19 bases. Germline V CDR1 and CDR2: SGHVS, FNYEAQ. The CDR3 bases are TGTGCCAGCAGCTTACCTACGAGCATTCCCAAACTGAACACTGAAGCTTTCTTT. Protein: CASSLPTSIPKLNTEAFF.

This clonotype came up many times. This chain joins TRBV7-8 and TRBJ1-6; D is unresolved. Germline CDR1 reads SGHVS; CDR2 reads FQNEAQ. This CDR3 has 13 residues. Trimming removed 5 bases at V and 7 bases at J, with 9 bases between. The CDR3 protein is CASSRTVNSPLHF. The CDR3 DNA sequence: TGTGCCAGCAGCAGGACGGTGAATTCACCCCTCCACTTT.

This clonotype was observed a single time. The junction departs from germline at one end; a sequencing error may be responsible. This chain uses TRBV7-2 with TRBJ2-5, with D uncertain. TRBJ2-7 explains the end of the DNA better; the J call may be wrong. The V gene's germline CDR1 is SGHTA and CDR2 FQGNSA. The CDR3 consists of 13 residues. The CDR3 here is CASSLEGWYEQYF. CDR3 DNA sequence: TGTGCCAGCAGTTTAGAAGGGTGGTACGAGCAGTACTTC.

This chain joins TRBV6-1 and TRBJ1-5, with 8 nucleotides matching TRBD1. Germline CDR1 is MNHNS and CDR2 is SASEGT. The CDR3 covers 16 residues. J was trimmed by 1 base and V by 5 bases; bases with no gene match: 7. CDR3 sequence reads: CASSPQGARSNQPQHF. DNA for the CDR3: TGTGCCAGCAGTCCCCAGGGGGCAAGAAGCAATCAGCCCCAGCATTTT.

This clonotype has just one count. Because it lacks the conserved phenylalanine or tryptophan at the end, this CDR3 is likely a read error. The chain has TRBV5-1 and TRBJ2-7; D is perhaps TRBD1 or TRBD2 (5 bases each). CDR3 length equals 13 residues. Germline values: CDR1 SGHRS, CDR2 YFSETQ. V was clipped by 3 bases and J by 5 bases, with 12 bases between them. CDR3 sequence: CASSSFWDHEQYL. CDR3 sequence (DNA): TGCGCCAGCAGCTCCTTCTGGGACCACGAGCAGTACCTC.

This clonotype was counted once. The rearrangement joins TRBV5-6 to TRBJ2-5; tentatively, D is TRBD1 or TRBD2 (6 bases each). With the DNA end fitting TRBJ2-7 better, the J assignment may be wrong. Germline V gives CDR1 SGHDT, CDR2 YYEEEE. This CDR3 spans 15 amino acids. CDR3 amino acids: CASSLLKGGRGEQYF. CDR3 DNA sequence: TGTGCCAGCAGCTTGCTTAAGGGGGGAAGGGGCGAGCAGTACTTC.

V gene TRBV5-4 combines with J gene TRBJ1-2; 9 bases line up with TRBD1. Germline CDR1 SGHNT, CDR2 YYREEE (reference sequence). The CDR3 runs to 15 residues. V was pared by 4 bases and J by 0 bases, with 4 bases of the junction left unmatched. The CDR3 DNA follows: TGTGCCAGCAGCGCCACAGGGGGCTCTAACTATGGCTACACCTTC. Protein product: CASSATGGSNYGYTF.

The chain uses TRBV6-5 and TRBJ1-1; TRBD1 is a possible D gene (5 bases). The germline gives CDR1 MNHEY, CDR2 SVGAGI. The CDR3 contains 13 residues. The germline V and J ends were trimmed by 3 bases and 4 bases, with 9 bases remaining between them. The CDR3 DNA reads TGTGCCAGCAGTTATATAGGGGCCACTGAAGCTTTCTTT. This sequence encodes CASSYIGATEAFF.